This T cell receptor (beta chain) is from a study of blood T cells in healthy people across ages. The authors ran a second PCR of roughly 7 to 11 cycles using a sample-barcoded 5' primer and a J-beta primer mix. A single record per CDR3 protein comes from TCRdb applying MiXCR to the 5' RACE reads. The data show 1.5 million to 2 million distinct CDR3 sequences, 28% seen once. Deletions cut 0 bases from V and 4 bases from J, with 13 bases between. This CDR3 has 16 amino acids. Germline V gene sequence: CDR1 SGDLS, CDR2 YYNGEE. The table lists this clonotype with a few counts. Sequencing was carried out using blood. This chain uses TRBV9 with TRBJ1-4; a weak D match, TRBD1 (6 bases). This clonotype was obtained from a woman younger than 45 in good health. The chain's CDR3 is CASSVDARGINEKLFF. The CDR3 DNA is TGTGCCAGCAGCGTAGATGCGAGGGGGATTAATGAAAAACTGTTTTTT.